This TCR beta chain was observed in a study of cytomegalovirus exposure and HLA in healthy donors. Germline V CDR1 and CDR2: SGHRS, YFSETQ. The CDR3 spans 14 residues. Trimming took off 0 bases at V and 2 bases at J, with 9 bases between the two ends. The table lists this clone with a few counts. Its antigen remains unidentified. General study results and limits: Most TCR beta V segments were productive about 87% or about 30% of the time in an earlier analysis.

Use of 60 Vbeta and 13 Jbeta primers characterized the PCR. The repertoire was sequenced with immunoSEQ multiplex PCR; TCRdb's copy has only in-frame clones and lacks some. The top ten clones hold 1.5% to 2% of a sample with fewer than 250,000 clones, under 85% of them seen once. This chain links TRBV5-1 with TRBJ2-7, with no clear D. The TCR originated in a woman between 18 and 29 years old in good health and CMV-seronegative. Sequencing was done on a sample of PBMCs. CDR3 region: CASSLEAYTYEQYF. Here the CDR3 DNA reads TGCGCCAGCAGCTTGGAAGCGTACACCTACGAGCAGTACTTC.